These 7 T cell receptor beta chains originate from one sample sequenced in a study of T cells in localized non-small cell lung cancer. Assay used: immunoSEQ multiplex PCR; TCRdb lists only in-frame clones, some missing. The table has about 40,000 clones, approximately 86% seen once. Sequences were derived from peripheral blood, sampled before any cancer treatment. Receptors originate from a man aged 40 to 69 with stage I lung adenocarcinoma.

The chain uses TRBV4-1 and TRBJ2-1; unclear D gene. This CDR3 has 16 residues. V was pared by 4 bases and J by 4 bases, with 17 bases between. Germline V gives CDR1 MGHRA, CDR2 YSYEKL. CDR3 sequence: CASSPRLVPKYNEQFF. As DNA, the CDR3 is TGCGCCAGCAGCCCTCGATTAGTCCCTAAATACAATGAGCAGTTCTTC.

The chain has TRBV5-5 and TRBJ2-2; TRBD1 is a possible D gene (5 bases). Looked up from germline, CDR1 is SGHKS and CDR2 is YYEKEE (reference sequence). Trimming pared 1 base from V and 2 bases from J, leaving 12 bases between. There are 16 residues in the CDR3. The CDR3 DNA reads TGTGCCAGCAGCTTGAATCCAGGGATAAACACCGGGGAGCTGTTTTTT. It encodes CASSLNPGINTGELFF.

This clone has only one observation. The chain is built from TRBV28 and TRBJ2-3; TRBD2 is a possible D gene (6 bases). The CDR3 spans 16 residues. V was cut by 4 bases and J by 3 bases, with 17 bases left in between. Germline-derived CDR1 and CDR2 are MDHEN and SYDVKM. CDR3 nucleotides: TGTGCCAGCAGTTCGACCCGACTCGGGGGTACAGATACGCAGTATTTT. Its translation is CASSSTRLGGTDTQYF.

The gene calls are TRBV30 and TRBJ2-3; TRBD2 matches at 10 bases. Germline loops: CDR1 GTSNPN, CDR2 SVGIG (reference sequence). V lost 4 bases, J lost 1 base, and 2 bases stayed unmatched. This CDR3 has 14 residues. The CDR3 region is CAWTSGRGTDTQYF. CDR3 DNA: TGTGCCTGGACTAGCGGGAGAGGCACAGATACGCAGTATTTT.

The chain combines TRBV14 with TRBJ1-1; D is undetermined. There are 17 residues in the CDR3. With 4 bases removed from V and 0 bases from J, the gap between germline ends came to 18 bases. Looked up from germline, CDR1 is SGHDN and CDR2 is FVKESK. The CDR3 bases are TGTGCCAGCAGCCCACTGCAGCTTGCTACCATGAACACTGAAGCTTTCTTT. It specifies CASSPLQLATMNTEAFF.

The chain uses TRBV6-5 and TRBJ2-7; possibly TRBD1 for D (6 bases). CDR1 and CDR2 from the germline V gene are MNHEY and SVGAGI. The CDR3 loop spans 14 amino acids. Trimming removed 0 bases from V and 5 bases from J, with 11 bases in between. This CDR3 reads CASSYSQGLNEQYF. The CDR3 region has the DNA TGTGCCAGCAGTTACTCCCAGGGGCTAAACGAGCAGTACTTC.

The rearrangement joins TRBV11-2 to TRBJ1-1, with D hard to call. Trimming stripped 0 bases from V and 0 bases from J, with 11 bases between. Germline assignment: CDR1 SGHAT and CDR2 FQNNGV. The CDR3 has 16 residues. The CDR3 sequence is CASSLEFGRMNTEAFF. CDR3 sequence (DNA): TGTGCCAGCAGCTTAGAGTTTGGCAGGATGAACACTGAAGCTTTCTTT.